One sample yielded the 26 T cell receptor beta chains listed below, sequenced in a study of T cell responses to AZD1222 COVID-19 vaccine. The table came from immunoSEQ multiplex PCR; TCRdb's copy has only in-frame clones and leaves some out. This table holds roughly 150,000 clones, 85% to 90% found once. The sequencing used peripheral blood, collected 28 days after the second AZD1222 dose. The receptors originated from an adult who received the AZD1222 COVID-19 vaccine.

The CDR3 bases are TGTGCCAGCAGCCATCGGGGTAATGAGCAGTTCTTC. This translates into CASSHRGNEQFF. V gene TRBV3-1 (or the pseudogene TRBV3-2) combines with J gene TRBJ2-1; TRBD2 is a possible D gene (5 bases). V lost 3 bases to trimming and J lost 7 bases, with 7 bases between them. The CDR3 length is 12 residues. Germline loops: CDR1 LGHDT, CDR2 YNNKEL (reference sequence).

The chain employs TRBV5-1 and TRBJ2-5, with 7 bases aligning to TRBD2. CDR1 is SGHRS, CDR2 YFSETQ, per germline. The V and J ends lost 2 bases and 4 bases, in that order; junction bases with no gene match: 11. This CDR3 spans 16 amino acids. The CDR3 spells CASSLGRGSWGETQYF. In DNA, the CDR3 is TGCGCCAGCAGCTTAGGGCGCGGGAGTTGGGGAGAGACCCAGTACTTC.

Details on this clone: The germline gene is not matched at one end of the junction; a read error may be the cause. The gene calls are TRBV29-1 and TRBJ2-3; no clear D gene. The germline V gene encodes CDR1 SQVTM and CDR2 ANQGSEA. The CDR3 spans 12 residues. DNA of the CDR3: TGCAGCGTTGAAGGGGCCATCGATACACAGTATTTT. Residues: CSVEGAIDTQYF.

The V gene is TRBV5-4, the J gene TRBJ1-1; D remains unclear. Trimming pared 0 bases from V and 1 base from J, leaving 10 bases between. Looked up from germline, CDR1 is SGHNT and CDR2 is YYREEE (reference sequence). The CDR3 is 15 amino acids. CDR3 sequence reads: CASSLARTGNTEAFF. The CDR3 nucleotides are TGTGCCAGCAGCTTGGCCAGAACGGGGAACACTGAAGCTTTCTTT.

As for this clone: The sample contains more than one DNA sequence encoding this CDR3. The rearrangement links TRBV5-1 to TRBJ1-1, with 7 bases matching TRBD1. Per germline, CDR1 SGHRS and CDR2 YFSETQ. This CDR3 has 14 amino acids. J gave up 3 bases and V 0 bases, and 2 bases lay outside the gene matches. CDR3 sequence reads: CASSLDRGDTEAFF. The CDR3 DNA reads as TGCGCCAGCAGCTTGGACAGGGGAGACACTGAAGCTTTCTTT.

V is TRBV18 and J is TRBJ1-5; TRBD1 agrees at 8 bases. Losses at the gene ends were 6 bases for V and 2 bases for J; bases not matched to a gene: 21. Germline V gene lookup returns CDR1 KGHSH and CDR2 LQKENI. This CDR3 has 20 amino acids. CDR3 DNA sequence: TGTGCCAGCTCGCAAAAGGCCCCTATAAACGACAGGGGAGGCAATCAGCCCCAGCATTTT. Translating it yields CASSQKAPINDRGGNQPQHF.

This clone was observed a handful of times. This sequence joins TRBV7-2 and TRBJ2-1; no clear D. V lost 6 bases and J lost 2, with 17 bases in between. The CDR3 has 16 amino acids. Germline loops: CDR1 SGHTA, CDR2 FQGNSA. The CDR3 spells CASRPKVVSTYNEQFF. The CDR3 DNA reads as TGTGCCAGCAGACCGAAGGTGGTTAGCACCTACAATGAGCAGTTCTTC.

The CDR3, as DNA: TGTGCCAGCAGCACACCACCAGGGTTGGTAGCTTTCTTT. Its protein product is CASSTPPGLVAFF. J is TRBJ1-1 and V is TRBV7-9; the D gene is possibly TRBD1 (5 bases). The germline gives CDR1 SEHNR, CDR2 FQNEAQ (reference sequence). The CDR3 spans 13 residues. Trimming stripped 5 bases from V and 10 bases from J, with 17 bases between.

The chain recombines TRBV10-3 with TRBJ1-1; no definite D call. CDR3 size: 16 residues. Germline CDR1 reads ENHRY; CDR2 reads SYGVKD. Trimming removed 0 bases at V and 2 bases at J, with 13 bases between. The CDR3 loop reads CAISESRGPLNTEAFF. Here the CDR3 DNA reads TGTGCCATCAGTGAGTCGCGCGGGCCGCTAAACACTGAAGCTTTCTTT.

The CDR3 reads CSVVAPFTTDTQYF. In DNA, the CDR3 is TGCAGCGTTGTGGCCCCTTTTACCACAGATACGCAGTATTTT. The rearrangement joins TRBV29-1 to TRBJ2-3; no reliable D call. The CDR3 covers 14 residues. Per the germline V gene, CDR1 is SQVTM and CDR2 is ANQGSEA. The V end was cut by 4 bases, the J end by 2 bases, with 13 bases between.

V and J are TRBV13 and TRBJ2-1; TRBD2 matches at 8 bases. V gave up 5 bases and J gave up 6 bases; unmatched junction bases: 9. Germline lookup yields CDR1 PRHDT and CDR2 FYEKMQ (reference sequence). This CDR3 is built from 15 residues. The CDR3 coding sequence is TGTGCCAGCAGCACAGGACTAGCAAAGACCAATGAGCAGTTCTTC. Encoded protein: CASSTGLAKTNEQFF.

This chain joins TRBV3-1 (or the pseudogene TRBV3-2) and TRBJ1-5; TRBD1 might be the D (5 bases). With 3 bases removed from V and 2 bases from J, the gap between germline ends came to 8 bases. This CDR3 region has 14 residues. CDR1 is LGHDT and CDR2 is YNNKEL in the germline V gene (reference sequence). In DNA, the CDR3 is TGTGCCAGCAGCCACGGGACGGGCAATCAGCCCCAGCATTTT. Amino acids: CASSHGTGNQPQHF.

This sequence joins TRBV19 and TRBJ1-1; TRBD1 agrees at 9 bases. The CDR3 is 15 amino acids. The junction had 10 bases not matched to a gene; V was cut back by 5 bases and J by 6 bases. Germline V gene data show CDR1 as LNHDA and CDR2 as SQIVND (reference sequence). CDR3 DNA: TGTGCCAGTAGTTCCGCCGGGACAGGGAGCGCTGAAGCTTTCTTT. It translates to CASSSAGTGSAEAFF.

This clone came up once. The chain combines TRBV7-2 with TRBJ1-4; tentative D call: TRBD1 (6 bases). The V end lost 5 bases, the J end lost 7 bases, and 17 bases lay between the germline ends. Germline V lookup: CDR1 SGHTA, CDR2 FQGNSA. The CDR3 is 15 amino acids. The CDR3 protein is CASSQTGGGREKLFF. In DNA, the CDR3 is TGTGCCAGCAGCCAAACCGGGGGCGGGCGTGAAAAACTGTTTTTT.

This rearrangement joins TRBV5-1 to TRBJ1-2; D unclear. The CDR3 length is 15 residues. Trimming pared 0 bases from V and 0 bases from J, leaving 9 bases between. Germline V gene lookup returns CDR1 SGHRS and CDR2 YFSETQ. The CDR3 bases are TGCGCCAGCAGCTTGGACGGCCGAGCTAACTATGGCTACACCTTC. Amino acid sequence: CASSLDGRANYGYTF.

The CDR3 protein is CASSLRAPGPEQFF. The CDR3 DNA follows: TGTGCCAGTAGTCTCCGGGCCCCTGGGCCTGAGCAGTTCTTC. The genes are TRBV19 and TRBJ2-1; D unclear. Germline V gene data show CDR1 as LNHDA and CDR2 as SQIVND (reference sequence). There are 14 residues in the CDR3. Trimming shortened V by 5 bases and J by 9 bases, and 17 bases separated the two germline ends.

The CDR3 here is CASSLSLSGANVLTF. Written as DNA, the CDR3 is TGTGCCAGCAGCTTATCGCTCTCTGGGGCCAACGTCCTGACTTTC. The rearrangement joins TRBV7-9 to TRBJ2-6, with D uncertain. Germline CDR1 is SEHNR and CDR2 is FQNEAQ (reference sequence). Trimming stripped 2 bases from V and 0 bases from J, with 5 bases between. The CDR3 runs to 15 residues.

The chain uses TRBV7-9 and TRBJ1-2; D is undetermined. The CDR3 is 14 residues long. Germline V CDR1 and CDR2: SEHNR, FQNEAQ (reference sequence). The V end lost 7 bases, the J end lost 8 bases, and 20 bases lay between the germline ends. The CDR3 spells CASTELGLRGGYTF. The DNA for the CDR3 is TGTGCCAGCACCGAGCTGGGATTAAGAGGAGGCTACACCTTC.

The V gene is TRBV29-1, the J gene TRBJ2-6; unclear D gene. The CDR3 covers 12 residues. In germline, CDR1 is SQVTM, CDR2 ANQGSEA. The ends were cut back, 8 bases at V and 0 bases at J, with 5 bases in the middle. The DNA for the CDR3 is TGCAGCACAGTCTCTGGGGCCAACGTCCTGACTTTC. Its translation: CSTVSGANVLTF.

In this sample, this clone is medium-sized (0.01 to 0.1%). The rearrangement joins TRBV7-3 to TRBJ2-7, with 7 bases fitting TRBD1. Trimming removed 2 bases from V and 6 bases from J; junction bases left unmatched: 13. Germline CDR1 SGHTA, CDR2 FQGTGA. This CDR3 is built from 16 residues. This CDR3 reads CASSLYGQVASGEQYF. The CDR3 DNA reads as TGTGCCAGCAGCTTATATGGACAGGTCGCCTCGGGCGAGCAGTACTTC. Full variable domain (rest looked up from reference TRBV7-3 and TRBJ2-7): GAGVSQTPSNKVTEKGKYVELRCDPISGHTALYWYRQSLGQGPEFLIYFQGTGAADDSGLPNDRFFAVRPEGSVSTLKIQRTERGDSAVYLCASSLYGQVASGEQYFGPGTRLTVT.

The J gene is TRBJ2-1, the V gene TRBV5-1, with D tentatively TRBD1 (6 bases). CDR3 length: 13 residues. V lost 2 bases and J 9 bases, leaving 12 bases between the germline ends. Germline CDR1 and CDR2: SGHRS and YFSETQ. The CDR3 is CASSLQQGLEQFF. CDR3 bases: TGCGCCAGCAGCTTACAACAGGGTCTTGAGCAGTTCTTC.

This clone was counted only a few times. This chain links TRBV24-1 with TRBJ1-1; the D gene is possibly TRBD1 (6 bases). This CDR3 has 12 amino acids. Trimming took off 5 bases at V and 9 bases at J, with 12 bases between the two ends. CDR1 is KGHDR and CDR2 is SFDVKD in the germline V gene. CDR3 loop: CATSGSGQQAFF. The CDR3 DNA reads TGTGCCACCAGTGGTTCAGGACAGCAAGCTTTCTTT.

The rearrangement links TRBV18 to TRBJ2-7; TRBD1 agrees at 9 bases. This CDR3 spans 20 amino acids. V lost 0 bases, J lost 3 bases, and 18 bases stayed unmatched. The germline V gene has CDR1 KGHSH and CDR2 LQKENI. As DNA, the CDR3 is TGTGCCAGCTCACCACCGGGACAGGGAATCCCACTACGGCCCAACTACGAGCAGTACTTC. It is translated as CASSPPGQGIPLRPNYEQYF.

CDR3 sequence: CASRVGQGSWNEQFF. The CDR3 DNA reads as TGCGCCAGCAGAGTTGGCCAGGGATCGTGGAATGAGCAGTTCTTC. This chain connects TRBV5-1 to TRBJ2-1, with D possibly matching TRBD1 (5 bases). Germline V gene data show CDR1 as SGHRS and CDR2 as YFSETQ. Trimming left V 5 bases short and J 7 bases short, with 19 bases between. The CDR3 runs 15 residues.

This sequence joins TRBV4-3 and TRBJ2-2; either TRBD1 or TRBD2 may fit D (6 bases each). Between the trimmed V and J ends, which lost 0 bases and 4 bases, there was a span of 15 bases. Germline V CDR1 and CDR2: LGHNA, YSLEER. The CDR3 loop spans 17 amino acids. CDR3 DNA sequence: TGCGCCAGCAGCCAAGATAAGGGGGGAAAGCCCACCGGGGAGCTGTTTTTT. Its protein is CASSQDKGGKPTGELFF.

This clone was seen only once. V usage is TRBV6-2 or TRBV6-3 and J usage is TRBJ2-6; the D is unclear. V was trimmed by 4 bases and J by 0 bases, leaving 10 bases between them. Germline CDR1 reads MNHEY; CDR2 reads SVGEGT. This CDR3 has 16 residues. In DNA form, the CDR3 reads TGTGCCAGCAGTTCAATTACATCCTCTGGGGCCAACGTCCTGACTTTC. This translates into CASSSITSSGANVLTF.